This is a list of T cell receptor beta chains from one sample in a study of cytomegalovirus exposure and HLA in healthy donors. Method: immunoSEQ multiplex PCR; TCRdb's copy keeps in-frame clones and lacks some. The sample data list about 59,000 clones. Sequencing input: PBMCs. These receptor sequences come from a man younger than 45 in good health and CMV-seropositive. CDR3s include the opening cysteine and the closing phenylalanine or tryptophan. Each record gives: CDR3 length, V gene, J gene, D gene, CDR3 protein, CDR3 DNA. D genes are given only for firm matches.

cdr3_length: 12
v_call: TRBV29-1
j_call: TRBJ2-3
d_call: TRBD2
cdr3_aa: CSIRTSGDTQYF
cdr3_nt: TGCAGTATCCGGACTAGCGGAGATACGCAGTATTTT

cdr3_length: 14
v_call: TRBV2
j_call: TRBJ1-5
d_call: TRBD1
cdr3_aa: CASTGTGIHQPQHF
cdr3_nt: TGTGCCAGCACCGGGACAGGGATCCATCAGCCCCAGCATTTT

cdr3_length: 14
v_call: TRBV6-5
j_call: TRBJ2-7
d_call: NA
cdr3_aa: CASSKDSGVGEQYF
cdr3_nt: TGTGCCAGCAGTAAGGACTCAGGGGTTGGCGAGCAGTACTTC

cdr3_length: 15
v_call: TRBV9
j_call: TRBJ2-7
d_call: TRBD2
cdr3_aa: CASSPNGLAGYEQYF
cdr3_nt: TGTGCCAGCAGCCCCAACGGACTAGCGGGATACGAGCAGTACTTC

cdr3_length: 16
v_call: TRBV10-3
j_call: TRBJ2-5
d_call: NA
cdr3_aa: CAISEDLGSLAETQYF
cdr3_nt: TGTGCCATCAGTGAGGATCTAGGAAGTCTAGCGGAGACCCAGTACTTC

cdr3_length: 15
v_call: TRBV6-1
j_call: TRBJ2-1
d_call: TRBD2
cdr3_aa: CASSDTRAGDNEQFF
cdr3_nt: TGTGCCAGCAGTGACACTAGAGCGGGGGACAATGAGCAGTTCTTC

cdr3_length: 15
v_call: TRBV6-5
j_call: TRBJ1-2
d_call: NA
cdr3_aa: CASSRPGAANYGYTF
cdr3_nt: TGTGCCAGCAGCCGCCCAGGGGCCGCTAACTATGGCTACACCTTC

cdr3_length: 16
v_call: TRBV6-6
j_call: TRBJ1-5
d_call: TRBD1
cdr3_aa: CASSSPGTGWNQPQHF
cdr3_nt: TGTGCCAGCAGCTCCCCCGGGACAGGATGGAATCAGCCCCAGCATTTT

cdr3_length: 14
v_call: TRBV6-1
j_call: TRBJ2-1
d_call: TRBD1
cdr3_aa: CASSSGQGVDEQFF
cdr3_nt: TGTGCCAGCAGTTCGGGACAGGGGGTCGATGAGCAGTTCTTC

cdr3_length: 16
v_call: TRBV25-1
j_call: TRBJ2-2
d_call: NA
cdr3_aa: CASSEPAGPLTGELFF
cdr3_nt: TGTGCCAGCAGTGAACCGGCGGGGCCCTTAACCGGGGAGCTGTTTTTT

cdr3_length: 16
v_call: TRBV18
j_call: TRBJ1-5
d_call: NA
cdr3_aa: CASSPFESGENQPQHF
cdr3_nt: TGTGCCAGCTCACCATTCGAGTCCGGGGAAAATCAGCCCCAGCATTTT

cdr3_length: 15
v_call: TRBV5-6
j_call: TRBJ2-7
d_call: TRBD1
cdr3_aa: CASHRTGRVWGEQYF
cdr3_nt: TGTGCCAGCCATAGGACAGGGCGCGTTTGGGGCGAGCAGTACTTC

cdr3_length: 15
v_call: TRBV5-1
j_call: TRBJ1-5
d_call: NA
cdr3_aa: CASSLTGEVNQPQHF
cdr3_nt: TGCGCCAGCAGCTTGACCGGGGAAGTAAATCAGCCCCAGCATTTT

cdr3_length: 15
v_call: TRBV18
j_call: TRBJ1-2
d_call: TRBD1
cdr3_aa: CASSPRTGNNYGYTF
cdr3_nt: TGTGCCAGCTCACCGCGGACAGGCAATAACTATGGCTACACCTTC

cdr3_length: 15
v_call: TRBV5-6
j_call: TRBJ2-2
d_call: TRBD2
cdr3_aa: CASSPGGRVTGELFF
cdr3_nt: TGTGCCAGCAGCCCGGGAGGGCGGGTCACCGGGGAGCTGTTTTTT

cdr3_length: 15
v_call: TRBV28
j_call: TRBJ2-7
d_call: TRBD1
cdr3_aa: CASSASGTVASEQYF
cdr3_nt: TGTGCCAGCAGTGCCTCCGGGACAGTCGCGTCCGAGCAGTACTTC

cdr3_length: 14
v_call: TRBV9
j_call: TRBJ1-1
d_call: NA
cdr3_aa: CASTWGHEKTEAFF
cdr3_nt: TGTGCCAGCACCTGGGGACACGAGAAAACTGAAGCTTTCTTT

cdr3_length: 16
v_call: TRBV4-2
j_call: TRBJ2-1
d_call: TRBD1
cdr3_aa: CASSQLQGASGNEQFF
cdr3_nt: TGTGCCAGCAGCCAATTACAGGGGGCCTCCGGCAATGAGCAGTTCTTC

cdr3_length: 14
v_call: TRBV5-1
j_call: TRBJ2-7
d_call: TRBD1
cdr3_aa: CASSPGQGVYEQYF
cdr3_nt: TGCGCCAGCAGCCCGGGACAGGGGGTGTACGAGCAGTACTTC

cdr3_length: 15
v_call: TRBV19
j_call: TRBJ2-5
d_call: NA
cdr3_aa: CASSTSTEVLETQYF
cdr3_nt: TGTGCCAGTAGTACGTCGACAGAGGTATTAGAGACCCAGTACTTC

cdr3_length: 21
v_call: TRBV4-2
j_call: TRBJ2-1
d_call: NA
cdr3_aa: CASSHWDQRWSGDSSYNEQFF
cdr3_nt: TGTGCCAGCAGCCATTGGGACCAGAGGTGGTCAGGGGATAGCTCCTACAATGAGCAGTTCTTC

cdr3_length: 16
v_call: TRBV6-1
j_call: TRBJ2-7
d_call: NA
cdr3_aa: CASSERLRGPSYEQYF
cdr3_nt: TGTGCCAGCAGTGAAAGGTTAAGGGGCCCCTCCTACGAGCAGTACTTC

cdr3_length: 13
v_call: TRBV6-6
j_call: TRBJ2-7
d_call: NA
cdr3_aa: CASSPHAGVEQYF
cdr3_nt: TGTGCCAGCAGCCCACACGCGGGCGTCGAGCAGTACTTC

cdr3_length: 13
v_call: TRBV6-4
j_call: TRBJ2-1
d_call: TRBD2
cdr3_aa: CASSETSNNEQFF
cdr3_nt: TGTGCCAGCAGTGAGACTAGCAACAATGAGCAGTTCTTC

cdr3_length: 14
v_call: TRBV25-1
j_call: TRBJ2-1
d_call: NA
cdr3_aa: CASSKESSYNEQFF
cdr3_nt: TGTGCCAGCAGTAAGGAGTCCTCCTACAATGAGCAGTTCTTC

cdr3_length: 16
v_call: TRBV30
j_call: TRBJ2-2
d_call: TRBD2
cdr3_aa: CAWGGMGGSNTGELFF
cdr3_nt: TGTGCCTGGGGCGGTATGGGGGGGAGCAACACCGGGGAGCTGTTTTTT

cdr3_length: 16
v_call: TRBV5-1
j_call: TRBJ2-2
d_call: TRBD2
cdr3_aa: CASSYPGLEGGGELFF
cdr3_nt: TGCGCCAGCAGCTATCCGGGACTAGAAGGTGGCGGGGAGCTGTTTTTT

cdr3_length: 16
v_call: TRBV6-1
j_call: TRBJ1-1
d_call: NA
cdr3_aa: CASSEFAGFMNTEDFF
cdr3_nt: TGTGCCAGCAGTGAATTTGCAGGGTTCATGAACACTGAAGATTTCTTT

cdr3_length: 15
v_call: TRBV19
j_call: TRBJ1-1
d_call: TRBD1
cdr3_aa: CASSMDRGLGTEAFF
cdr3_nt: TGTGCCAGTAGTATGGACAGGGGGCTCGGCACTGAAGCTTTCTTT

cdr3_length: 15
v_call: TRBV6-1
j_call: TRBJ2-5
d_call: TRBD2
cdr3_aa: CASSDQAGAQETQYF
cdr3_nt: TGTGCCAGCAGTGATCAAGCGGGGGCCCAAGAGACCCAGTACTTC

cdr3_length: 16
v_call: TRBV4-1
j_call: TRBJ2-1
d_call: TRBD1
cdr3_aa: CASSRNVWTGGNEQFF
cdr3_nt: TGCGCCAGCAGCCGAAATGTCTGGACAGGGGGAAATGAGCAGTTCTTC

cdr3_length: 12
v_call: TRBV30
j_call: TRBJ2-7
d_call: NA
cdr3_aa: CAWSLEVREQYF
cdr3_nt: TGTGCCTGGAGCCTGGAAGTGCGGGAGCAGTACTTC

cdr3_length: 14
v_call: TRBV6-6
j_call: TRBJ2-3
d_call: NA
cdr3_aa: CASRTAQSTDTQYF
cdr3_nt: TGTGCCAGCCGCACAGCCCAAAGCACAGATACGCAGTATTTT

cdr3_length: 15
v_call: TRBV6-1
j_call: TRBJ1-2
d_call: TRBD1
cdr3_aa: CASSETGGFAYGYTF
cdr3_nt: TGTGCCAGCAGTGAGACAGGGGGTTTCGCCTATGGCTACACCTTC

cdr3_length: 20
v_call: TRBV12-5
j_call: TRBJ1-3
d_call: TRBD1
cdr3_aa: CASALMRGQGARLSGNTIYF
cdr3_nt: TGTGCTAGTGCCCTAATGAGGGGACAGGGGGCAAGACTCTCTGGAAACACCATATATTTT

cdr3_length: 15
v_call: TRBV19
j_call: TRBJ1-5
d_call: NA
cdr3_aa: CASSIPRGSNQPQHF
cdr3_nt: TGTGCCAGTAGTATCCCCAGGGGTAGCAATCAGCCCCAGCATTTT

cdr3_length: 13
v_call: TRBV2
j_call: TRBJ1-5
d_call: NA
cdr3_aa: CASRTGPNQPQHF
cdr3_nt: TGTGCCAGCAGAACAGGGCCCAATCAGCCCCAGCATTTT

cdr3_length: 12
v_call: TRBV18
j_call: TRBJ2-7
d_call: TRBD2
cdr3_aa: CASSPGGVEQYF
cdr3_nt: TGTGCCAGCTCACCAGGGGGGGTCGAGCAGTACTTC

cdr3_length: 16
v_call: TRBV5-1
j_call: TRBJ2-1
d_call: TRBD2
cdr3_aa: CASSLARGEGYNEQFF
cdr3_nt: TGCGCCAGCAGCCTGGCCCGGGGGGAGGGATACAATGAGCAGTTCTTC

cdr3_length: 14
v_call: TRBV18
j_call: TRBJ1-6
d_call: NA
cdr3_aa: CASSPGANNSPLHF
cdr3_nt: TGTGCCAGCTCACCTGGGGCGAATAATTCACCCCTCCACTTT

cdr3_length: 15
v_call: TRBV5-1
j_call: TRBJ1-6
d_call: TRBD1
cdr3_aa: CASSLEVTGDSPLHF
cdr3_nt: TGCGCCAGCAGCTTGGAGGTGACAGGGGATTCACCCCTCCACTTT

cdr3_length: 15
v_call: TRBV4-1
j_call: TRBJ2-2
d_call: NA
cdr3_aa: CASSQEHPNTGELFF
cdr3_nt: TGCGCCAGCAGCCAAGAACACCCGAACACCGGGGAGCTGTTTTTT

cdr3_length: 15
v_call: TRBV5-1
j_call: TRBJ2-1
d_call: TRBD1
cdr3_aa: CASSPGQGSDNEQFF
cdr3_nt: TGCGCCAGCAGCCCGGGACAGGGCTCGGACAATGAGCAGTTCTTC

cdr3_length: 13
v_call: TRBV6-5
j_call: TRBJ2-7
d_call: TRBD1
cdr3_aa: CASRLTGGYEQYF
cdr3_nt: TGTGCCAGCAGACTGACAGGGGGGTACGAGCAGTACTTC

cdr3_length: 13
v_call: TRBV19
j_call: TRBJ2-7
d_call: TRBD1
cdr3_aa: CASGQGRTYEQYF
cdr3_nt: TGTGCCAGTGGACAGGGTCGAACCTACGAGCAGTACTTC

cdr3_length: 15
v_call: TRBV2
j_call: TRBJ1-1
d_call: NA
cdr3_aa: CASIKSGGKNTEAFF
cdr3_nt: TGTGCCAGCATAAAGTCCGGCGGAAAGAACACTGAAGCTTTCTTT

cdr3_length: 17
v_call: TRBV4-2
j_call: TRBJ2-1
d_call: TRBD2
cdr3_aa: CASSQPGLARAYNEQFF
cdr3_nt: TGTGCCAGCAGCCAACCGGGACTAGCGAGAGCCTACAATGAGCAGTTCTTC

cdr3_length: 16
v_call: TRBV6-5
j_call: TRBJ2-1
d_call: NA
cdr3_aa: CASSYSIGGFDNEQFF
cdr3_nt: TGTGCCAGCAGTTACTCGATTGGTGGCTTCGACAATGAGCAGTTCTTC

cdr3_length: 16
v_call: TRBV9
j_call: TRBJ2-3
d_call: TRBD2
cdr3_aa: CASSVGSSGGTDTQYF
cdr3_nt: TGTGCCAGCAGCGTAGGGTCTAGCGGGGGCACAGATACGCAGTATTTT

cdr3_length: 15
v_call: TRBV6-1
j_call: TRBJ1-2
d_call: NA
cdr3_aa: CASSEREQGVYGYTF
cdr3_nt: TGTGCCAGCAGTGAACGGGAACAGGGAGTCTATGGCTACACCTTC

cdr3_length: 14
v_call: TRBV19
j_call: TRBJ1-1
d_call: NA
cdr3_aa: CASSPTAMNTEAFF
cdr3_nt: TGTGCCAGTAGTCCGACAGCCATGAACACTGAAGCTTTCTTT

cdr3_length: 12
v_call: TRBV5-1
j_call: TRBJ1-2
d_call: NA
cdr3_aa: CASSEGAYGYTF
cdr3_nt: TGCGCCAGCAGCGAAGGGGCCTATGGCTACACCTTC